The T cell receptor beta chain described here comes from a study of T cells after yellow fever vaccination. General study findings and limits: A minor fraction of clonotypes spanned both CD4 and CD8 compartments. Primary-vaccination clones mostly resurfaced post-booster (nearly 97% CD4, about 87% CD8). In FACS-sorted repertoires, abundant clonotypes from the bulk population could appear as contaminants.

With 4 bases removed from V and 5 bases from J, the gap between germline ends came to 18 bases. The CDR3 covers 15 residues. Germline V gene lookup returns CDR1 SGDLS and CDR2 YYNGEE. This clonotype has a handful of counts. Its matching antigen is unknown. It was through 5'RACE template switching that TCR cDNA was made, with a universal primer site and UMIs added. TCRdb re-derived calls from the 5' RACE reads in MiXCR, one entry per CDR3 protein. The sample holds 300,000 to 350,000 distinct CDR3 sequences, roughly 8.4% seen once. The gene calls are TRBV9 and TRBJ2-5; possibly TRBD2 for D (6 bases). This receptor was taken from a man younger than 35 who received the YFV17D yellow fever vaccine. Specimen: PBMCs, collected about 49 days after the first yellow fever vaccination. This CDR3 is CASSLGTLILETQYF. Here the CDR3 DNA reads TGTGCCAGCAGCCTCGGGACTCTCATTCTCGAGACCCAGTACTTC.